This entry features one T cell receptor beta chain sequence. The data were taken from a study of blood T cell repertoires in COVID-19. In the study overall: Samples came from the United States, Italy and Spain, spanning acute and convalescent COVID-19. T cells, B-cell-depleted T cells, or PBMCs provided the cDNA or gDNA that served as material.

The participants were between about 18 and 90 years old and came from 24 US areas. Germline-derived CDR1 and CDR2 are MNHNS and SASEGT. This CDR3 contains 15 residues. The V gene lost 1 base and the J gene lost 1 base, with 11 bases spanning the gap. Original methodology: Using reference gene primer amplification, nucleated cell counts were estimated. Profiled with immunoSEQ multiplex PCR; TCRdb holds only in-frame clones, not every one. V and J calls and clone size are those listed in that table; D and trimming were worked out from the DNA. The sample holds more than 110,000 clones, about 80% seen once.

The sequence derives from a woman aged 18-29 years who had been exposed to COVID-19. Source material: PBMCs or T cells enriched from blood (not recorded which). The chain links TRBV6-1 to TRBJ2-7; possible D gene TRBD1, 5 bases. The CDR3 DNA sequence: TGTGCCAGCAGTGAAGGCAGGGCCGATTCCTACGAGCAGTACTTC. It specifies CASSEGRADSYEQYF.